Below, one T cell receptor (beta chain) is given with its context. It was negative isolation that provided the CD8+ and CD4+ T cells, whereas TEMRA cells were enriched by FACS. The data derive from a study of CD8 T cells in Susac syndrome. The RNA, about 0.45 to 1 ug, was put through reverse transcription using random hexamers. Multiplex immunoSEQ PCR targeted 54 Vbeta and 13 Jbeta TCR beta segments. Each CDR3 protein is one row after TCRdb ran MiXCR on the immunoSEQ multiplex PCR reads. The sample lists about 210,000 distinct CDR3 sequences; over 85% were seen once. Germline V CDR1 and CDR2: SQVTM, ANQGSEA. CDR3 length: 14 amino acids. Trimming shortened V by 5 bases and J by 3 bases, and 13 bases separated the two germline ends.

The clonotype originates from a human donor in good health. The V gene is TRBV29-1, the J gene TRBJ2-2; the D is unclear. The sequenced material came from CD4+ T cells from PBMCs. For the CDR3, the DNA is TGCAGCGTTAGGGCCGAGGTGGACACCGGGGAGCTGTTTTTT. It yields the protein CSVRAEVDTGELFF.